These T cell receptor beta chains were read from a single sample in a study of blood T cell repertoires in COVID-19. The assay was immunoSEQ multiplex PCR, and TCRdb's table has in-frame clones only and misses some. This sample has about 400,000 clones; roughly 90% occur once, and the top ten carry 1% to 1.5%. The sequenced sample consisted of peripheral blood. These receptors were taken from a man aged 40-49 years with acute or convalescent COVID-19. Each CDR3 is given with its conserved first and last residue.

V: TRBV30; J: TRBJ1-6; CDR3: CAGTGARNSPLHF
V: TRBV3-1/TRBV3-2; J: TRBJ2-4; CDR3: CASSPRGSGLAKNIQYF
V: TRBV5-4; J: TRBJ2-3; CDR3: CASSLAGTDTQYF
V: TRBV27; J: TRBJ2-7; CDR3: CASSPRALYEQYF
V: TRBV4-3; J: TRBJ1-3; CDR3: CASSQDRGTGNTIYF
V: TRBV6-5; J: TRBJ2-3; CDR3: CASSWDRGAQYF
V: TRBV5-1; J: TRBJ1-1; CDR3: CASSLVTDTEAFF
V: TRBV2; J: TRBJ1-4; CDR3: CASSEGGEKLFF
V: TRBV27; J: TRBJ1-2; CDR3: CASRLSVHYGYTF
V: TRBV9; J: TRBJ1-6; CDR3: CASSTRQSSYNSPLHF
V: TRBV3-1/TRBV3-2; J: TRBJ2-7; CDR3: CASSQGLAGGRSYEQYF
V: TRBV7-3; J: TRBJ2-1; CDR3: CASSSSGASSYNEQFF
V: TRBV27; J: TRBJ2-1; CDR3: CASSLGLAGYNEQFF
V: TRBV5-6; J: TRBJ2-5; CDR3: CASSFVPGETQYF
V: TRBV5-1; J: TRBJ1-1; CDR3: CASSGGRNTEAFF
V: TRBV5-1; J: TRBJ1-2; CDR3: CASSLDRGGGYGYTF
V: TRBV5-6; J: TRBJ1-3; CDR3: CASSPQGGSGNTIYF
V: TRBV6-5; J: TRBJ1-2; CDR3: CASSYFPQGAYYGYTF
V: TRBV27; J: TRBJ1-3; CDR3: CASRATVARNENTIYF
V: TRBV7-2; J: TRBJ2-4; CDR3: CASSTGLAGGPNIQYF
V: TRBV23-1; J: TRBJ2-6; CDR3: CASSPGSGTAGANVLTF
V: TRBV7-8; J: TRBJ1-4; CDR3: CASRRWTEDNEKLFF
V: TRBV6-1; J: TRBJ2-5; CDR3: CASSEVQSTSGRLEETQYF
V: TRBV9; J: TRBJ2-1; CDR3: CASSPSPGVSYNEQFF
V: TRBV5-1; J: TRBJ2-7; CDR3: CASSLRQGVAYEQYF
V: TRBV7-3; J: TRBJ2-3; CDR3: CASSATTRDTQYF
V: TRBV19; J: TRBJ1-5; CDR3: CASSIPSNQPQHF
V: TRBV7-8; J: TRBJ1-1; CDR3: CASSRTGLTEAFF
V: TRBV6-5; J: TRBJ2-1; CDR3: CASREGWGSQEQFF
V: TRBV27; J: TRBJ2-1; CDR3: CASSLSAGAVYNEQFF
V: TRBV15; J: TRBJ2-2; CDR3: CATSRGLAGNTGELFF
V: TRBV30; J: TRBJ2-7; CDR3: CAWSSGRAQEQYF
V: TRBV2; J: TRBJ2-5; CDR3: CASTIPASETQYF
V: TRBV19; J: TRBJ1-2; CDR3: CASSPGTGGHYGYTF
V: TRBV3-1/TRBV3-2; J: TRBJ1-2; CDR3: CASSQDSRTGYGYTF
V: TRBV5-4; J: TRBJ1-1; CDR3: CASSSQGETTEAFF
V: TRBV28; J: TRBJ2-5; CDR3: CASSLLAGLDQETQYF
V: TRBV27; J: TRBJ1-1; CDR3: CASSQTASTEAFF
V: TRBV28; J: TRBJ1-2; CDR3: CASSQLAGGRYYGYTF
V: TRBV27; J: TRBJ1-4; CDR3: CASRGTGVTNEKLFF
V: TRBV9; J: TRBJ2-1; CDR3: CASSASGGPYNEQFF
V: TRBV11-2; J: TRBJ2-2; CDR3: CASSSPGQLTGELFF
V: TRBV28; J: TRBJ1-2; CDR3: CATLGDYGYTF
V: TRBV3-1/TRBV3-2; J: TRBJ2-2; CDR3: CASSHADRGVTGELFF
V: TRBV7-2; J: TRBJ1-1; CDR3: CASSTGGTFTEAFF
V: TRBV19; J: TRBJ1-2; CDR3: CASSRQGTNYGYTF
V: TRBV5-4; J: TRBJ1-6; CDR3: CASSQAEGSPLHF
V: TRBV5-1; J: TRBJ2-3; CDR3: CASSLAHRDTDTQYF
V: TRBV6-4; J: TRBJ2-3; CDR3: CASSDQAGHTDTQYF
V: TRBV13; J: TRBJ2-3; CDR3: CASSLGRSTDTQYF
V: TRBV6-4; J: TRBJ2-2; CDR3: CASSDSFPGLLNGELFF
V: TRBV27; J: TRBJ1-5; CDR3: CASSMQGAFRAGQPQHF